A selection of T cell receptor beta chains follows, all from one sample in a study of response to subunit inactivated influenza vaccine. One entry per CDR3 protein results from TCRdb running MiXCR on the RT-PCR reads. The sample includes about 580,000 distinct CDR3 sequences, less than 15% of them seen just once. The sequencing here drew on PBMCs from blood, taken 11 to 12 days after vaccination. The receptors come from a man aged 45-60 years who received an inactivated influenza vaccine. The CDR3 runs from the conserved cysteine through the conserved F or W. D genes are given only for firm matches. Clone size appears in some rows only: once, few, many, or a class for an expanded clone.

length	V	D	J	size	CDR3	DNA
14	TRBV2	-	TRBJ2-3	-	CASTIRLAPLTQYF	TGTGCCAGCACGATTCGCCTCGCCCCCCTTACGCAGTATTTT
13	TRBV29-1	TRBD1	TRBJ2-7	-	CSVAKGQGYEQYF	TGCAGCGTTGCTAAAGGACAGGGTTACGAGCAGTACTTC
13	TRBV10-2	-	TRBJ1-5	-	CASKEFINQPQHF	TGCGCCAGCAAAGAATTCATCAATCAGCCCCAGCATTTT
13	TRBV30	-	TRBJ2-5	few	CAWSVRVRETQYF	TGTGCCTGGAGTGTACGGGTGAGAGAGACCCAGTACTTC
14	TRBV7-9	-	TRBJ2-2	-	CASSLEMLTGELFF	TGTGCCAGCAGCTTAGAGATGTTGACCGGGGAGCTGTTTTTT
17	TRBV6-5	-	TRBJ1-6	-	CASSYSNLELYNSPLHF	TGTGCCAGCAGTTACTCGAATTTGGAACTTTATAATTCACCCCTCCACTTT
15	TRBV3-1	-	TRBJ2-3	-	CASSQGTRATDTQYF	TGTGCCAGCAGCCAAGGTACACGAGCCACAGATACGCAGTATTTT
12	TRBV20-1	-	TRBJ2-7	few	CSASGAAYEQYF	TGCAGTGCAAGTGGGGCCGCCTACGAGCAGTACTTC
14	TRBV15	-	TRBJ2-7	many	CATSRVGRGYEQYF	TGTGCCACCAGCAGAGTCGGCAGGGGTTACGAGCAGTACTTC
15	TRBV11-2	TRBD2	TRBJ2-1	-	CASINGLAGLYEQFF	TGTGCCAGCATCAACGGACTAGCGGGACTTTATGAGCAGTTCTTC
14	TRBV13	-	TRBJ2-5	once	CASSFRSRGETQYF	TGTGCCAGCAGTTTCCGGTCCCGCGGGGAGACCCAGTACTTC
14	TRBV20-1	-	TRBJ2-1	few	CSARENTDSGPQFF	TGCAGTGCTAGAGAGAATACAGATAGCGGCCCTCAGTTCTTC
18	TRBV7-7	-	TRBJ2-2	few	CASSPRLGPPGATGELFF	TGTGCTAGCAGCCCGCGACTGGGACCGCCCGGGGCCACCGGGGAGCTGTTTTTT
11	TRBV29-1	-	TRBJ2-1	few	CSVQGPNEQFF	TGCAGCGTTCAGGGGCCCAATGAGCAGTTCTTC
15	TRBV12-3/TRBV12-4	-	TRBJ1-6	-	CASSPGTAYNSPLHF	TGTGCCAGCAGTCCCGGGACCGCGTATAATTCACCCCTCCACTTT
13	TRBV7-8	-	TRBJ2-5	-	CASSSNRDETQYF	TGTGCCAGCAGCTCTAACAGGGACGAGACCCAGTACTTC
13	TRBV15	-	TRBJ1-5	many	CATSRDQGQPQHF	TGTGCCACCAGCAGAGATCAAGGTCAGCCCCAGCATTTT
19	TRBV11-2	TRBD2	TRBJ2-3	few	CASSHRTSGGVSLTDTQYF	TGTGCCAGCAGCCACAGAACTAGCGGGGGAGTATCCCTCACAGATACGCAGTATTTT
13	TRBV7-8	-	TRBJ1-2	-	CASSTGGYGGYTF	TGTGCCAGCAGCACCGGGGGGTACGGTGGCTACACCTTC
14	TRBV11-1	-	TRBJ2-5	-	CASSYSGSQETQYF	TGTGCCAGCAGTTACTCGGGGTCACAAGAGACCCAGTACTTC
10	TRBV30	-	TRBJ2-3	few	CACTTDTQYF	TGTGCCTGCACAACAGATACGCAGTATTTT
16	TRBV20-1	TRBD2	TRBJ2-7	-	CSAKDPIAGGPYEQYF	TGCAGTGCTAAAGACCCTATAGCGGGGGGCCCCTACGAGCAGTACTTC
11	TRBV14	-	TRBJ1-1	few	CASSAYTEAFF	TGTGCCAGCAGCGCTTACACTGAAGCTTTCTTT
15	TRBV14	-	TRBJ2-2	-	CASSQGATSGGELFF	TGTGCCAGCAGCCAGGGCGCCACAAGTGGCGGGGAGCTGTTTTTT
11	TRBV3-1	-	TRBJ2-1	few	CASRGWNEQFF	TGTGCCAGCCGGGGCTGGAATGAGCAGTTCTTC
15	TRBV10-3	-	TRBJ1-1	-	CAISEKQGKHTEAFF	TGTGCCATCAGTGAGAAACAGGGTAAGCACACTGAAGCTTTCTTT
14	TRBV20-1	-	TRBJ2-1	-	CSVTASGLDNEQFF	TGCAGTGTTACCGCCTCGGGGTTGGACAATGAGCAGTTCTTC
15	TRBV14	-	TRBJ2-7	many	CASSQYRRAPYEQYF	TGTGCCAGCAGCCAATATCGTCGGGCTCCCTACGAGCAGTACTTC
19	TRBV9	-	TRBJ2-2	few	CASSVAPTGAGHRSGELFF	TGTGCCAGCAGCGTAGCCCCCACGGGGGCAGGGCACCGATCGGGGGAGCTGTTTTTT
16	TRBV4-3	-	TRBJ2-7	few	CASSQDLIGGAYEQYF	TGCGCCAGCAGCCAAGATCTAATAGGAGGGGCCTACGAGCAGTACTTC
16	TRBV2	-	TRBJ2-5	-	CASSEALVGAWETQYF	TGTGCCAGCAGTGAAGCGTTGGTGGGAGCTTGGGAGACCCAGTACTTC
14	TRBV20-1	-	TRBJ1-1	-	CSARTGLLNTEAFF	TGCAGTGCCAGGACGGGACTGCTGAACACTGAAGCTTTCTTT
16	TRBV7-2	-	TRBJ2-3	few	CASSRGSSLPTDTQYF	TGTGCCAGCAGCCGCGGGTCCTCCCTCCCTACAGATACGCAGTATTTT
14	TRBV12-3/TRBV12-4	TRBD1	TRBJ2-7	-	CASSFADRNYEQYF	TGTGCCAGCAGTTTTGCGGACAGGAATTACGAGCAGTACTTC
15	TRBV7-2	TRBD1	TRBJ1-1	many	CASSLEGTANTEAFF	TGTGCCAGCAGCTTAGAAGGGACAGCGAACACTGAAGCTTTCTTT
16	TRBV27	-	TRBJ2-2	-	CASSTIWTLNTGELFF	TGTGCCAGCAGCACGATTTGGACCCTGAACACCGGGGAGCTGTTTTTT
15	TRBV6-2/TRBV6-3	-	TRBJ2-5	-	CASARRAGRGETQYF	TGTGCCAGCGCCCGGAGGGCGGGAAGAGGGGAGACCCAGTACTTC
14	TRBV29-1	-	TRBJ2-1	few	CSGGEGARYNEQFF	TGCAGTGGGGGGGAGGGGGCTAGATACAATGAGCAGTTCTTC
18	TRBV7-6	TRBD2	TRBJ2-5	few	CASSLEPSGGPFIRAQYF	TGTGCCAGCAGCTTAGAGCCTAGCGGGGGGCCCTTTATCCGGGCCCAGTACTTC